This T cell receptor (beta chain) is drawn from a study of response to subunit inactivated influenza vaccine (dated by TCRdb to 2017 to 2018). As for the study more broadly: Deep quantitative T cell receptor repertoire profiling was used in the study to track responses to a trivalent subunit inactivated influenza vaccine.

This clonotype was recorded a few times. The antigen it recognizes is unknown. No per-base quality is available; no much larger clone lies one base away. The paper's findings and limits, for the study overall: The authors proposed that each seasonal influenza vaccination may bring in only a limited number of new T cells.

The library was built by means of RT-PCR. Reads for this sample came from an Illumina HiSeq 2500. TCRdb reran the public reads through fastp at Q25 and MiXCR, keeping productive beta chains. Duplicate CDR3 protein sequences are folded into a single record with the most common DNA and genes. This sample gives some 540,000 distinct CDR3 sequences in total; roughly 25% of them show up just once. The top ten clones comprise 2.5% to 3.5% of the sample. The CDR3 numbers 14 residues from cysteine through phenylalanine. CDR3 DNA is the only sequence kept; it has 42 bases, read in frame from the first base. Via the germline V gene (reference sequence), CDR1 is MNHEY and CDR2 SMNVEV. V loses 6 bases, J loses 7 bases, and the germline ends lie 18 bases apart. Separately, the same data were catalogued under a study of T cells expressing NK-cell markers. As that second paper reports: TCR beta cDNA libraries were prepared using 5'RACE template switching, which introduced a universal primer site and unique molecular identifiers. TCR beta-chain repertoires were profiled in sorted CD3+CD56+NKG2C+, CD3+CD56+NKG2C- and CD3+CD56-NKG2C+ T-cell subsets from about 8 donors. Among the eight sequenced donors, seven were HCMV-seropositive and one was HCMV-seronegative. To restrict sorting to alphabetaTCR-expressing T cells, an anti-gammadeltaTCR antibody was added in several experiments. In about 6 donors, the dominant CD3+CD56+NKG2C+ clonotypes were found to rank among the top 10 CD8+ clonotypes and to make up about 1.0-8% of CD8+ T cells. Those dominant clonotypes were again the most abundant among CD3+CD56-NKG2C+ cells in a few donors, at roughly 25-60.1%. Whether the expanded NKG2C-expressing T cell clones were specific for HCMV antigens remained unclear. All eight donors whose samples were sequenced were randomly selected healthy volunteers, three of them men and five women. To determine HCMV serostatus, a commercial ELISA kit was used to detect HCMV-specific IgG in serum. Peripheral blood mononuclear cells were isolated from blood by Ficoll density gradient centrifugation. CD4+ and CD8+ T cells were isolated from PBMC by magnetic immunoseparation with Miltenyi isolation kits. cDNA synthesis was primed from the TCR beta constant segment, followed by two successive PCR amplification steps. Sequencing of the libraries produced 2 x 150 bp reads on Illumina HiSeq 2000/2500, MiSeq or NextSeq. MIGEC was used to demultiplex reads and group reads by UMI, and MiTCR was used to assemble and quantify clonotypes. To exclude erroneous sequences, only TCR cDNA sequences supported by at least two reads were retained. Downstream repertoire analysis used the tcR package, and clonotypes were matched across fractions by CDR3 nucleotide sequence plus V segment. Antigen specificity was annotated against VDJdb with VDJmatch, allowing one amino acid substitution in CDR3.

The sequence links TRBV27 to TRBJ2-5; the D element might be TRBD1 or TRBD2, as each aligns at 5 bases. This receptor was identified in a man over 45 who received an inactivated influenza vaccine. Donor details come from another sample of the same person, matched by shared clones. Sequencing was performed on CD4+ T cells sorted from PBMCs, taken 11 to 12 days after vaccination. CDR3 loop: CASRTSREHGTQYF. The nucleotides are TGTGCCAGCAGAACCTCCAGGGAGCACGGGACCCAGTACTTC.